This paragraph covers one T cell receptor (beta chain) sequence. The antigen remains undetermined. Germline CDR1 and CDR2: LNHNV and YYDKDF (reference sequence). Trimming at V came to 1 base and at J to 4 bases, leaving 4 bases not matched to a gene. There are 16 residues in the CDR3. This sample is drawn from a study of graft-versus-host responses after intestinal transplantation. The data were produced by immunoSEQ multiplex PCR, yet TCRdb's version contains in-frame clones alone and is incomplete. Of 85,000 to 100,000 clones listed, around 86% were seen once; the top ten hold over 1.3%. Study observations and caveats: GvH clones turned up in recipient marrow; some had shown up first in ileum or blood.

The gene calls are TRBV15 and TRBJ2-2, with TRBD2 matching 9 bases. The sequence was obtained from a human patient who received an intestinal transplant, so some T cells may come from the graft donor. Sequencing used PBMCs, obtained 255 days after intestinal transplant. The CDR3 region is CATSRGAGGRTGELFF. The CDR3 DNA sequence: TGTGCCACCAGCAGAGGGGCGGGAGGGCGCACCGGGGAGCTGTTTTTT.